This T cell receptor (beta chain) was obtained from a study of cytomegalovirus exposure and HLA in healthy donors. General study findings and limits: Among TCR sequences, most were rare, though some public TCRs appeared in many donors. Researchers counted roughly 160 TCR beta chains as cytomegalovirus-associated. Among the CMV-associated chains, three were confirmed in vitro as specific for CMV antigens.

About this clone: Its antigen remains unidentified.

Some clones are missing from TCRdb's copy, which holds only in-frame ones; the method was immunoSEQ multiplex PCR. The table has approximately 270,000 clones, approximately 86% seen once. The V and J ends lost 6 bases and 8 bases respectively, with 16 bases between them. CDR1 MNHEY and CDR2 SVGAGI come from the germline V gene. The CDR3 loop spans 13 amino acids. The clonotype comes from a woman under 30 in good health and CMV-seronegative. The sample consisted of PBMCs. This chain joins TRBV6-5 and TRBJ1-2; D is possibly TRBD1 (5 bases). For the CDR3, the DNA is TGTGCCAGCAGGGGGACTTTAAGAGGGGGCTACACCTTC. Encoded protein: CASRGTLRGGYTF.